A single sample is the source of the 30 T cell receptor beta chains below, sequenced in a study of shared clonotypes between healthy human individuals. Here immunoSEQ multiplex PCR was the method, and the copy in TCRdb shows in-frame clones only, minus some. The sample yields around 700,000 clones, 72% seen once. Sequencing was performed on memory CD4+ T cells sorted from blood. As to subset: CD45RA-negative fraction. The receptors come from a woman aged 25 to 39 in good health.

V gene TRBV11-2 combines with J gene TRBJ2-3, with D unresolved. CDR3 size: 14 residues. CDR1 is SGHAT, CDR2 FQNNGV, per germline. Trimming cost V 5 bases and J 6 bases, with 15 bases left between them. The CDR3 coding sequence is TGTGCCAGCAGCCCAACGACCGGAGAGGATACGCAGTATTTT. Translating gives CASSPTTGEDTQYF.

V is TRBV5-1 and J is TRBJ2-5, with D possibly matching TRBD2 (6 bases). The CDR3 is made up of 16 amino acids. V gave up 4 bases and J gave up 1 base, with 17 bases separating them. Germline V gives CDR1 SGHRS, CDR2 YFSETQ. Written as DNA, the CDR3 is TGCGCCAGCAGCGGGGGTTCTGCGGGAACCCAAGAGACCCAGTACTTC. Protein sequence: CASSGGSAGTQETQYF. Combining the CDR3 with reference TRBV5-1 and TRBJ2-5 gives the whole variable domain KAGVTQTPRYLIKTRGQQVTLSCSPISGHRSVSWYQQTPGQGLQFLFEYFSETQRNKGNFPGRFSGRQFSNSRSEMNVSTLELGDSALYLCASSGGSAGTQETQYFGPGTRLLVL.

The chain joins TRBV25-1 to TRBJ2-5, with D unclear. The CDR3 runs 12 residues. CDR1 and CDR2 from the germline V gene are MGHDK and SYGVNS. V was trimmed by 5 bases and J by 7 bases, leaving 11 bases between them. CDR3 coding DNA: TGTGCCAGCAGTAAGGAGTCGGGGACCCAGTACTTC. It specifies CASSKESGTQYF.

The CDR3 region has the DNA TGTGCCAGCAGCTGGGGGCAGACAGGCAATCAGCCCCAGCATTTT. Amino acid sequence: CASSWGQTGNQPQHF. The chain couples TRBV11-2 to TRBJ1-5; weak D call: TRBD1 (6 bases). Trimming stripped 4 bases from V and 2 bases from J, with 12 bases between. Germline lookup yields CDR1 SGHAT and CDR2 FQNNGV. This CDR3 has 15 amino acids.

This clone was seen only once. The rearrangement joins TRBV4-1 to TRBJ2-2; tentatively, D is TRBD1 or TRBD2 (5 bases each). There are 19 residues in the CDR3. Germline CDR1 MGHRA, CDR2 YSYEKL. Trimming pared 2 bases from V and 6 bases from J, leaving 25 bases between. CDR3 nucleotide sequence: TGCGCCAGCAGCCAAAAGACGACTCCGGGACGCCGGAAAGCCGGGGAGCTGTTTTTT. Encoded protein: CASSQKTTPGRRKAGELFF.

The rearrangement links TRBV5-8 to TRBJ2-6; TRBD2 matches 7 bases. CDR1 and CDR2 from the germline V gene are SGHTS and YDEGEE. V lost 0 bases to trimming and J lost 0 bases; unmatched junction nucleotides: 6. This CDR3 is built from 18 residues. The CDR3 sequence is CASSLDPGGSSGANVLTF. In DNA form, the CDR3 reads TGTGCCAGCAGCTTGGATCCGGGGGGAAGCTCTGGGGCCAACGTCCTGACTTTC.

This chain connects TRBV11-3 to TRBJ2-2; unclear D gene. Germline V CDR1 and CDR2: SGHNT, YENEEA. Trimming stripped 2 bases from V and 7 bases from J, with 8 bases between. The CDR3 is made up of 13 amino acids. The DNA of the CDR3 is TGTGCCAGCAGCTTAAGAGTGGGCGGGGAGCTGTTTTTT. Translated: CASSLRVGGELFF.

This chain's CDR3 is CASSLVGRNGYTF. The CDR3 nucleotides read TGTGCCAGCAGTTTAGTAGGGAGAAATGGCTACACCTTC. The chain uses TRBV28 and TRBJ1-2; D gene uncertain. From germline, CDR1 is MDHEN and CDR2 SYDVKM. The CDR3 contains 13 residues. Trimming stripped 2 bases from V and 6 bases from J, with 10 bases between.

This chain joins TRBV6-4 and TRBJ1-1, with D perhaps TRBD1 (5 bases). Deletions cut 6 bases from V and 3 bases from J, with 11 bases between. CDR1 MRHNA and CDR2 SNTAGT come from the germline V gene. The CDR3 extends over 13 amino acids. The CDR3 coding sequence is TGTGCCAGCAGCGATGACAGAGACACTGAAGCTTTCTTT. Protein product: CASSDDRDTEAFF.

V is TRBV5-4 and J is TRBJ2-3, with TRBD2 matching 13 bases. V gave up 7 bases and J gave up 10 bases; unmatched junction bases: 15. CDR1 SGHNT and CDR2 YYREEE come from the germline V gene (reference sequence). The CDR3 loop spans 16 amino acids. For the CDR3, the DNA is TGTGCCAGCGCTACCGGGACTAGCGGGACCGGGGGGGCGCAGTATTTT. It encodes CASATGTSGTGGAQYF. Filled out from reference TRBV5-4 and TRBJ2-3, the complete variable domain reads ETGVTQSPTHLIKTRGQQVTLRCSSQSGHNTVSWYQQALGQGPQFIFQYYREEENGRGNFPPRFSGLQFPNYSSELNVNALELDDSALYLCASATGTSGTGGAQYFGPGTRLTVL.

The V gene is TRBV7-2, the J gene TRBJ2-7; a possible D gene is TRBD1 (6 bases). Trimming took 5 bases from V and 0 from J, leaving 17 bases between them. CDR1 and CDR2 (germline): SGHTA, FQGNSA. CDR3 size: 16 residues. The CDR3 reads CASSARDTSYSYEQYF. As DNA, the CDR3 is TGTGCCAGCAGCGCCCGGGACACCTCATACTCCTACGAGCAGTACTTC.

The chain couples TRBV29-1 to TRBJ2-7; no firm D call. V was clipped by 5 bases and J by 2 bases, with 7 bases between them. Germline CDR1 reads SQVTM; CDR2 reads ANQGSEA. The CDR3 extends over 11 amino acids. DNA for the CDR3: TGCAGCGTTCTTCTGACCTACGAGCAGTACTTC. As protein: CSVLLTYEQYF.

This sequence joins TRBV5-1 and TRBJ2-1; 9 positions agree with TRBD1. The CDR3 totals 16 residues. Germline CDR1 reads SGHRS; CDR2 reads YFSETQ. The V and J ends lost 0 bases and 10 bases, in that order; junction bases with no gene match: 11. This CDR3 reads CASSLGTGVAYREQFF. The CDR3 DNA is TGCGCCAGCAGCTTGGGGACAGGGGTGGCCTATCGAGAGCAGTTCTTC. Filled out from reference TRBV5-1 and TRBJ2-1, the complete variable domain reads KAGVTQTPRYLIKTRGQQVTLSCSPISGHRSVSWYQQTPGQGLQFLFEYFSETQRNKGNFPGRFSGRQFSNSRSEMNVSTLELGDSALYLCASSLGTGVAYREQFFGPGTRLTVL.

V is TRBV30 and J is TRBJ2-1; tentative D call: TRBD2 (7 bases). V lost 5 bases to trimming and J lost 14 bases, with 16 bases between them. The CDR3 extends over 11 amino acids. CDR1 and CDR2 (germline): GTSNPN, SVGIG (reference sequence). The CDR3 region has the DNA TGTGCCTGGGGGGGGGCTACCGGAAAGTTCTTC. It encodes CAWGGATGKFF.

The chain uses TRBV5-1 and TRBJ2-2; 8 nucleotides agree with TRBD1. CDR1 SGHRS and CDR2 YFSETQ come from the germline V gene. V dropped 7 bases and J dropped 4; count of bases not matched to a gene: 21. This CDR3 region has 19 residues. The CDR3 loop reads CASRGQGIFTTGSTGELFF. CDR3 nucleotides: TGCGCCAGCCGAGGACAGGGAATTTTTACAACGGGGAGCACCGGGGAGCTGTTTTTT.

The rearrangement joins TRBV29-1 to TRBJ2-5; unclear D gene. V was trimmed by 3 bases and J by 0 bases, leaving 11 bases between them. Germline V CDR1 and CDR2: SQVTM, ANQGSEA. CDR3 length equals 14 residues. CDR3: CSVDRTMYQETQYF. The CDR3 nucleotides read TGCAGCGTTGACCGGACGATGTACCAAGAGACCCAGTACTTC.

CDR3 protein: CASSYLAGAKNIQYF. The CDR3 nucleotides read TGCGCCAGCAGCTACCTAGCGGGAGCCAAAAACATTCAGTACTTC. The chain combines TRBV5-1 with TRBJ2-4, with 8 bases that match TRBD2. The trim removed 3 bases at V and 0 bases at J, leaving 2 bases unmatched. This CDR3 contains 15 residues. Looked up from germline, CDR1 is SGHRS and CDR2 is YFSETQ.

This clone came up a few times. DNA for the CDR3: TGTGCCAGCACCGGGACTAGCGGGAGAGTAACCTACAATGAGCAGTTCTTC. Residues: CASTGTSGRVTYNEQFF. V is TRBV28 and J is TRBJ2-1, with TRBD2 matching over 14 bases. The V segment lost 7 bases and the J segment 2 bases; nucleotides outside the gene matches: 7. Germline V gene data show CDR1 as MDHEN and CDR2 as SYDVKM. The CDR3 spans 17 residues.

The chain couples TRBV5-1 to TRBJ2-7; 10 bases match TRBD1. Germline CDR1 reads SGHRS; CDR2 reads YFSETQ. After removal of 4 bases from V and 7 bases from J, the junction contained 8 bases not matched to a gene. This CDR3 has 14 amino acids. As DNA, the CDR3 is TGCGCCAGCAGCCACCGGGACAGGGGATTAGAGCAGTACTTC. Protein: CASSHRDRGLEQYF.

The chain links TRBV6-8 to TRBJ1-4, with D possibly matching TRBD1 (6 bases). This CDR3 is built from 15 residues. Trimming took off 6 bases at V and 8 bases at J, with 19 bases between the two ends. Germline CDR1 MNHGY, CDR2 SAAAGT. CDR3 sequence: CASRQTRGDEEKLFF. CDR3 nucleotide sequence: TGTGCCAGCAGACAGACCAGGGGAGATGAGGAAAAACTGTTTTTT.

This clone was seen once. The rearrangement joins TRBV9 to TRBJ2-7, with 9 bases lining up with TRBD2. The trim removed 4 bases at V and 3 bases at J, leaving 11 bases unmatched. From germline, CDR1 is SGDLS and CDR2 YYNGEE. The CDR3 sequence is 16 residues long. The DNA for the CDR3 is TGTGCCAGCAGCCCCCGGTCGAGCGGGGGGCGCTACGAGCAGTACTTC. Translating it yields CASSPRSSGGRYEQYF. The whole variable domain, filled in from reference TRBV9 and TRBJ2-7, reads DSGVTQTPKHLITATGQRVTLRCSPRSGDLSVYWYQQSLDQGLQFLIQYYNGEERAKGNILERFSAQQFPDLHSELNLSSLELGDSALYFCASSPRSSGGRYEQYFGPGTRLTVT.

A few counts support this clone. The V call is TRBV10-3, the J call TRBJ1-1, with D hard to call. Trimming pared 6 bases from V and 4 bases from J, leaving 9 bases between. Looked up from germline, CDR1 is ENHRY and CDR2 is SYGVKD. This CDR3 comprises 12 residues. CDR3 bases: TGTGCCATCAGGTCCGTGGGCACTGAAGCTTTCTTT. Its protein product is CAIRSVGTEAFF.

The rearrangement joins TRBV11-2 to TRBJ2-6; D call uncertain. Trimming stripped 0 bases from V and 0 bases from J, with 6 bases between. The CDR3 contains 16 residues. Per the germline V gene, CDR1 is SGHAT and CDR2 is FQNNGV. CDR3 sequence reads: CASSLEGASGANVLTF. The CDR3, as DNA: TGTGCCAGCAGCTTAGAAGGTGCCTCTGGGGCCAACGTCCTGACTTTC.

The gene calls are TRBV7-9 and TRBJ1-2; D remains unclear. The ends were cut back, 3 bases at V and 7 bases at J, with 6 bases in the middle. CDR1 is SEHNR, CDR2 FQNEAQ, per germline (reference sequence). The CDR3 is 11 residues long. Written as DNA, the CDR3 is TGTGCCAGCAGCTTGATGACTGGCTACACCTTC. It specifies CASSLMTGYTF.

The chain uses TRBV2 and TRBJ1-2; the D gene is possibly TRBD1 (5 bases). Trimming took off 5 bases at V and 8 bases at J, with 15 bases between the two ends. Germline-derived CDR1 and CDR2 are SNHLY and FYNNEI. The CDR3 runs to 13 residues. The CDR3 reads CASSRDLLRGYTF. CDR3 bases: TGTGCCAGCAGTCGGGACCTCCTAAGAGGCTACACCTTC.

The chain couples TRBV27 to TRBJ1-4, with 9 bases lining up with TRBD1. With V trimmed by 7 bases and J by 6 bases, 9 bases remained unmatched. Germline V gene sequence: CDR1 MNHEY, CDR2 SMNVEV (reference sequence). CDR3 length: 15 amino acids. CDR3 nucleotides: TGTGCCAGCACCTCGCCCCGGGACAGGGATGAAAAACTGTTTTTT. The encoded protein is CASTSPRDRDEKLFF.

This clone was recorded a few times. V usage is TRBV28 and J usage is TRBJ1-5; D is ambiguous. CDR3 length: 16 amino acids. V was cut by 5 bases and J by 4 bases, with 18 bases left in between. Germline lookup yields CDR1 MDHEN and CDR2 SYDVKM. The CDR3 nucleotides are TGTGCCAGCAGTCAAGAGGTGCGGGTGGGTAATCAGCCCCAGCATTTT. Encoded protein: CASSQEVRVGNQPQHF.

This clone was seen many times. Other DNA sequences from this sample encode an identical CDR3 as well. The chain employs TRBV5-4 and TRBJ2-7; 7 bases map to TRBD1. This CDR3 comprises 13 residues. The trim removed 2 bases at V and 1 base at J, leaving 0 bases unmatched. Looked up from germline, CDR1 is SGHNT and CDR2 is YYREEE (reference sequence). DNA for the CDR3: TGTGCCAGCAGCTTACAGGGGTCCTACGAGCAGTACTTC. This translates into CASSLQGSYEQYF.

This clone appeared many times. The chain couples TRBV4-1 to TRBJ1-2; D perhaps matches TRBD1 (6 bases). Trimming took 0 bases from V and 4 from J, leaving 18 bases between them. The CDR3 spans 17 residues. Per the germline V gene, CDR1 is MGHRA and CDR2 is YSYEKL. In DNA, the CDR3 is TGCGCCAGCAGCCAAGATCCGACTACAGGGCTGAGCTATGGCTACACCTTC. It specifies CASSQDPTTGLSYGYTF.

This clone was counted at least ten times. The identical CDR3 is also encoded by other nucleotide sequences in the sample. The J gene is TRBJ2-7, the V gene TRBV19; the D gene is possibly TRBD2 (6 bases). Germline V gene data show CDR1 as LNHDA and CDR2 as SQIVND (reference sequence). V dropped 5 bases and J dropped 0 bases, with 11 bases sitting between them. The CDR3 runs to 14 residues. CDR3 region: CASSPLALSYEQYF. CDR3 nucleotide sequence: TGTGCCAGTAGTCCCCTAGCGCTCTCCTACGAGCAGTACTTC.